This TCR beta chain was sequenced during a study of cytomegalovirus exposure and HLA in healthy donors. Germline CDR1 MNHNS, CDR2 SASEGT. CDR3 size: 15 residues. V was pared by 0 bases and J by 0 bases, with 6 bases between. Study-level points and caveats: Most TCR beta V segments were productive about 87% or about 30% of the time in an earlier analysis. Some V segments, including TRBV6-2 and TRBV6-3, were excluded as indistinguishable.

The PCR used 60 Vbeta and 13 Jbeta primers. Per the original data handling: In a later analysis, the count reached 80 million or so unique TCR beta chains, with approximately 10 million shared. TCRdb keeps only in-frame clones here, not all; method: immunoSEQ multiplex PCR. V and J calls and clone size are those listed in that table; D and trimming were worked out from the DNA. The table records 150,000 to 200,000 clones, about 76% of them present only once. In its sample, this clone was seen a few times. The antigen is unknown. This TCR was sampled from a male donor in good health and CMV-seropositive. V and J are TRBV6-1 and TRBJ2-1, with D perhaps matching TRBD2 (6 bases). Sequenced input: PBMCs. CDR3 DNA: TGTGCCAGCAGTGAAGCTAGCGGCTCCTACAATGAGCAGTTCTTC. Encoded protein: CASSEASGSYNEQFF.